Below, 12 T cell receptor beta chains from the same sample are listed, as sequenced in a study of blood T cell repertoires in COVID-19. Method: immunoSEQ multiplex PCR; TCRdb's copy keeps in-frame clones and lacks some. This repertoire shows about 73,000 clones, approximately 80% found once; its top ten account for about 2.5%. Sequencing was carried out using peripheral blood. The origin of the receptors is a man older than 75 with active or convalescent COVID-19.

CDR3 in DNA: TGTGCCAGTAGTCCCTCGACAGCGAACACTGAAGCTTTCTTT. Protein sequence: CASSPSTANTEAFF. This chain uses TRBV19 with TRBJ1-1, with a weak D call TRBD1 (5 bases). This CDR3 contains 14 residues. From germline, CDR1 is LNHDA and CDR2 SQIVND (reference sequence). Deletions cut 5 bases from V and 1 base from J, with 11 bases between.

The chain couples TRBV28 to TRBJ1-4; 9 bases line up with TRBD1. The CDR3 length is 14 residues. V trimming: 6 bases; J trimming: 4 bases; junction bases outside the gene matches: 3. Germline values: CDR1 MDHEN, CDR2 SYDVKM. The CDR3, as DNA: TGTGCCAGCAGCCCGGGACAGGGTAATGAAAAACTGTTTTTT. As protein: CASSPGQGNEKLFF. Using reference TRBV28 and TRBJ1-4 for the parts outside the CDR3, the full variable domain is DVKVTQSSRYLVKRTGEKVFLECVQDMDHENMFWYRQDPGLGLRLIYFSYDVKMKEKGDIPEGYSVSREKKERFSLILESASTNQTSMYLCASSPGQGNEKLFFGSGTQLSVL.

The rearrangement joins TRBV30 to TRBJ2-1, with 9 bases matching TRBD1. The CDR3 has 15 amino acids. The ends lost 2 bases at V and 1 base at J; junction bases unmatched: 3. CDR1 and CDR2 (germline): GTSNPN, SVGIG (reference sequence). The CDR3 nucleotides are TGTGCCTGGAGTAACAGGGGGCCTTCCTACAATGAGCAGTTCTTC. This codes for CAWSNRGPSYNEQFF.

CDR3 sequence reads: CASSVEPSGGRVQYF. Written as DNA, the CDR3 is TGTGCCAGCAGCGTAGAGCCTAGCGGGGGGCGGGTTCAGTACTTC. The rearrangement links TRBV7-2 to TRBJ2-4; 11 nucleotides line up with TRBD2. The germline V gene has CDR1 SGHTA and CDR2 FQGNSA. This CDR3 region has 15 residues. V trimming: 5 bases; J trimming: 11 bases; junction bases outside the gene matches: 11.

The chain employs TRBV6-6 and TRBJ2-7; no clear D gene. The CDR3 spans 12 residues. Germline V gene data show CDR1 as MNHNY and CDR2 as SVGAGI (reference sequence). The ends were cut back, 6 bases at V and 5 bases at J, with 11 bases in the middle. The CDR3 nucleotides are TGTGCCAGCAGACCCCCGGGTAACGAGCAGTACTTC. Translation: CASRPPGNEQYF.

The genes are TRBV4-1 and TRBJ1-1, with D possibly matching TRBD1 (6 bases). Germline V gene lookup returns CDR1 MGHRA and CDR2 YSYEKL. CDR3 length: 13 residues. Trimming took 6 bases from V and 1 from J, leaving 9 bases between them. The CDR3 loop reads CASSTGRNTEAFF. The CDR3 DNA reads as TGCGCCAGCAGTACAGGGAGGAACACTGAAGCTTTCTTT.

This rearrangement joins TRBV5-8 to TRBJ1-5, with D hard to call. Trimming pared 4 bases from V and 2 bases from J, leaving 10 bases between. Per the germline V gene, CDR1 is SGHTS and CDR2 is YDEGEE. The CDR3 length is 14 residues. The CDR3 spells CASSGRLGNQPQHF. CDR3 in DNA: TGTGCCAGCAGCGGCAGGCTTGGCAATCAGCCCCAGCATTTT.

This sequence joins TRBV5-4 and TRBJ1-4, with unresolved D. CDR1 and CDR2 from the germline V gene are SGHNT and YYREEE (reference sequence). CDR3 length equals 14 residues. The V and J ends lost 2 bases and 0 bases respectively, with 5 bases between them. The CDR3 sequence: CASSFAATNEKLFF. In nucleotides, the CDR3 is TGTGCCAGCAGCTTTGCGGCAACTAATGAAAAACTGTTTTTT.

This rearrangement joins TRBV15 to TRBJ2-3, with D unclear. Germline V gene data show CDR1 as LNHNV and CDR2 as YYDKDF (reference sequence). V gave up 0 bases and J gave up 0 bases, with 7 bases separating them. This CDR3 has 15 amino acids. For the CDR3, the DNA is TGTGCCACCAGCAGAGATCTGGGCAGCACAGATACGCAGTATTTT. Protein product: CATSRDLGSTDTQYF.

This clone was found once. The rearrangement joins TRBV2 to TRBJ1-5; 7 bases are shared with TRBD1. Germline CDR1 and CDR2: SNHLY and FYNNEI. J lost 0 bases, V lost 8 bases, and 4 bases had no gene match. This CDR3 spans 14 amino acids. CDR3 nucleotide sequence: TGTGCCAGCCGGGGACAGATTAGCAATCAGCCCCAGCATTTT. This codes for CASRGQISNQPQHF.

This clone was observed once. The J gene is TRBJ1-6, the V gene TRBV12-3 or TRBV12-4; D is ambiguous. V lost 5 bases to trimming and J lost 10 bases, with 9 bases between them. CDR3 size: 12 residues. The CDR3 DNA reads as TGTGCCAGCAGTAACGGCGGCTCACCCCTCCACTTT. This sequence encodes CASSNGGSPLHF.

This rearrangement joins TRBV7-2 to TRBJ2-5, with unresolved D. CDR3 length: 13 amino acids. V lost 3 bases, J lost 2 bases, and 7 bases lay in between. Germline V gene data show CDR1 as SGHTA and CDR2 as FQGNSA. The CDR3 here is CASSFQIQETQYF. In DNA form, the CDR3 reads TGTGCCAGCAGCTTCCAGATTCAAGAGACCCAGTACTTC. Based on the CDR3 plus reference TRBV7-2 and TRBJ2-5, the full variable domain is GAGVSQSPSNKVTEKGKDVELRCDPISGHTALYWYRQSLGQGLEFLIYFQGNSAPDKSGLPSDRFSAERTGGSVSTLTIQRTQQEDSAVYLCASSFQIQETQYFGPGTRLLVL.